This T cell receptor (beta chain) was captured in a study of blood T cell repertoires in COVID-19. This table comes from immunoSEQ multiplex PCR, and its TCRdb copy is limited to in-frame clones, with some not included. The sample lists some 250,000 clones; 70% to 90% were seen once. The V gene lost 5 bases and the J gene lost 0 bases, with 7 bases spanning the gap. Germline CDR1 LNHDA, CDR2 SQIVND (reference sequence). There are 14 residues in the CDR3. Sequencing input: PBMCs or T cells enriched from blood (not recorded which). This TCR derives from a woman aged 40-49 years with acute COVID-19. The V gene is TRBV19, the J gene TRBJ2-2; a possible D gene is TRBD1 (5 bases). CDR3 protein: CASSDRSNTGELFF. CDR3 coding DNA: TGTGCCAGTAGTGACAGATCGAACACCGGGGAGCTGTTTTTT.